In this sample, the clone carrying this TCR beta chain turned up a few times. This sample is part of a study of T cells in Graves' hyperthyroidism and ophthalmopathy. The CDR3 has 16 amino acids. CDR1 and CDR2 from the germline V gene are SGHRS and YFSETQ. V dropped 1 base and J dropped 7; count of bases not matched to a gene: 8. Amplified TCR beta CDR3 regions came from RNA transcripts. The HTBI primer set drove a first-round RT-PCR of the TCR CDR3. TCRdb re-called the multiplex PCR reads with MiXCR, one entry per CDR3 protein. The sample shows about 760,000 distinct CDR3 sequences, under 45% of them seen only once.

The chain links TRBV5-1 to TRBJ2-7; TRBD2 matches at 13 bases. The sequencing sample was made of blood. The receptor comes from a woman aged 40-49 years with Graves' hyperthyroidism. CDR3 bases: TGCGCCAGCAGCTTGTTCCCCGGACTAGCGGGAGAGGAGCAGTACTTC. This encodes CASSLFPGLAGEEQYF.